This T cell receptor beta chain originates from a study of T cell responses to AZD1222 COVID-19 vaccine. Points from the study as a whole: Regions left unmutated in variants are reportedly the target of nearly half of spike-specific TCRs. None of the repertoires were sampled until the peak T cell response had passed. An increase in Spike-specific TCR breadth and depth was observed after two AZD1222 doses. Dominant at 160-218 and 743-854, vaccine-associated CD4 TCRs also spanned spike.

Libraries were prepared by immunoSEQ multiplex PCR; TCRdb keeps only in-frame clonotypes and omits some of them. The table lists some 170,000 clones, roughly 89% of them singletons, with 1.6% in the top ten. This CDR3 is built from 16 residues. CDR1 and CDR2 (germline): SQVTM, ANQGSEA. Unmatched junction bases numbered 7, after V lost 7 bases and J lost 0 bases. As for this clone: Antigen: not known.

The chain employs TRBV29-1 and TRBJ2-6; 9 nucleotides align to TRBD2. Sample: peripheral blood, taken on day 0 of AZD1222 vaccination. The clonotype was recovered from an adult in good health. The CDR3 here is CSARLAVGSGANVLTF. CDR3 bases: TGCAGCGCCAGACTAGCGGTAGGCTCTGGGGCCAACGTCCTGACTTTC. The full variable domain, in which reference TRBV29-1 and TRBJ2-6 provide the parts outside the CDR3, is SAVISQKPSRDICQRGTSLTIQCQVDSQVTMMFWYRQQPGQSLTLIATANQGSEATYESGFVIDKFPISRPNLTFSTLTVSNMSPEDSSIYLCSARLAVGSGANVLTFGAGSRLTVL.